This TCR beta chain was profiled in a study of blood T cell repertoires in COVID-19. Whole-study context: PBMCs, B-cell-depleted T cells, or T cells were the source of the cDNA or gDNA that made up the material.

Clinical history reported by participants formed the basis on which cohorts were assigned. The CDR3 is 15 amino acids. The V gene lost 2 bases and the J gene lost 6 bases, with 14 bases spanning the gap. Germline V lookup: CDR1 MDHEN, CDR2 SYDVKM. Some clones are missing from TCRdb's copy, which holds only in-frame ones; the method was immunoSEQ multiplex PCR. This sample has 350,000 to 400,000 clones; roughly 89% occur once, and the top ten carry approximately 1.5%. The V call is TRBV28, the J call TRBJ1-5, with a tentative D call TRBD1 (5 bases). The specimen sequenced was PBMCs or T cells enriched from blood (not recorded which). The receptor comes from a woman younger than 45 who had recovered from COVID-19. CDR3 nucleotides: TGTGCCAGCAGTTTAACTTCGGGGGTGGGTCAGCCCCAGCATTTT. It specifies CASSLTSGVGQPQHF. The whole variable domain, filled in from reference TRBV28 and TRBJ1-5, reads DVKVTQSSRYLVKRTGEKVFLECVQDMDHENMFWYRQDPGLGLRLIYFSYDVKMKEKGDIPEGYSVSREKKERFSLILESASTNQTSMYLCASSLTSGVGQPQHFGDGTRLSIL.